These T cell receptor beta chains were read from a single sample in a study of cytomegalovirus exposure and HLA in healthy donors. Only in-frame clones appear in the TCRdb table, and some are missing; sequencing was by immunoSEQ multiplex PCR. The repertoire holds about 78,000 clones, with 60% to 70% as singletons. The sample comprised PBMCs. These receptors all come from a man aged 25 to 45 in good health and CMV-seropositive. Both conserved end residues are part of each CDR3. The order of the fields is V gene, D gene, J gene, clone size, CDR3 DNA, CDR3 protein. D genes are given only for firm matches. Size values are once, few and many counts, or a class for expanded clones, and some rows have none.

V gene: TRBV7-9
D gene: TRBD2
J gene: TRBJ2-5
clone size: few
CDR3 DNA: TGTGCCACGCGGGAGTTGCAAGAGACCCAGTACTTC
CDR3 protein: CATRELQETQYF

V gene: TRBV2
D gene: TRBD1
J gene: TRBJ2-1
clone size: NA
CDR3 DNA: TGTGCCAGCAGTGGGGCAGGGGGCTTTTCAAATGAGCAGTTCTTC
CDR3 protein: CASSGAGGFSNEQFF

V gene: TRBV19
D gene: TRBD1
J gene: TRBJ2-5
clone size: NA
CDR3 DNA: TGTGCCAGTAGTTTAGGACAGGGTATGGAGACCCAGTACTTC
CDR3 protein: CASSLGQGMETQYF

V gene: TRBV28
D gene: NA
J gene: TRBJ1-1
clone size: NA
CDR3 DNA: TGTGCCAGCACCAAAGGACAGCCAAACACTGAAGCTTTCTTT
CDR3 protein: CASTKGQPNTEAFF

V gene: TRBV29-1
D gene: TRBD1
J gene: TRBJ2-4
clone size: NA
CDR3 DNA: TGCAGCGTTGAAAGGGGGACGAGGACAGGGGGAAACATCCAGTACTTC
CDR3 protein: CSVERGTRTGGNIQYF

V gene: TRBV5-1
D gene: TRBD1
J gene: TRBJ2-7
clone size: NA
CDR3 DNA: TGCGCCAGCAGCAACCCGTCACGACAGGGCGACGAGCAGTACTTC
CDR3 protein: CASSNPSRQGDEQYF

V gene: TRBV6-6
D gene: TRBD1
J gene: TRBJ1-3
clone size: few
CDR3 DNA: TGTGCCAGCACCCTAGACAGGGGTAGTGGAAACACCATATATTTT
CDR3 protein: CASTLDRGSGNTIYF

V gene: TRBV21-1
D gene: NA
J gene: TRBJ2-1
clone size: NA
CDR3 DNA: TGTGCCAGCACCGAAGGGAGACAGGGGGATTTTAATGAGCAGTTCTTC
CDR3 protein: CASTEGRQGDFNEQFF

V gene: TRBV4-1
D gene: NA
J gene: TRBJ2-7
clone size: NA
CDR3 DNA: TGCGCCAGCAGCCAAGAGACTAGTCGGCCCTTCTCCGAGCAGTACTTC
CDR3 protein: CASSQETSRPFSEQYF

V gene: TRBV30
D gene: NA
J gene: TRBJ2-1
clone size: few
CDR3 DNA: TGTGCCTGTGGGCGAACCAGGGGGCAGTTCTTC
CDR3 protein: CACGRTRGQFF

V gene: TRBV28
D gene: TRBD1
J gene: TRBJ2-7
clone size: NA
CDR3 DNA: TGTGCCAGCAGTCTCCCTTCCTCCGGGACAGGACTCTACGAGCAGTACTTC
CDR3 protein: CASSLPSSGTGLYEQYF

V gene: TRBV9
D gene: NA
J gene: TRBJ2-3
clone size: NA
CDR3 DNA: TGTGCCAGCAGCGTAGCATCAGGCACAGATACGCAGTATTTT
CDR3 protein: CASSVASGTDTQYF

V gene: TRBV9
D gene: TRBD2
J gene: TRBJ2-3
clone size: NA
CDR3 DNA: TGTGCCAGCAGCGTAGCTACTAGCGGGGGAACAGATACGCAGTATTTT
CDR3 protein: CASSVATSGGTDTQYF

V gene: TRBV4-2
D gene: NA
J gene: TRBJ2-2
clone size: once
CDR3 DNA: TGTGCCAGCAGCCAAGGCCTAAGGGGGACCACCGGGGAGCTGTTTTTT
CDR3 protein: CASSQGLRGTTGELFF

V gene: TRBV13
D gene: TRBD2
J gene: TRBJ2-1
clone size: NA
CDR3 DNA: TGTGCCAGCAGCTTAGAGACTAGCGGGGGGGACAATGAGCAGTTCTTC
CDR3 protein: CASSLETSGGDNEQFF

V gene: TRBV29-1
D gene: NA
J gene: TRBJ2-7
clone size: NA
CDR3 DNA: TGCAGCGTTGTGACAGGAACCACCTACGAGCAGTACTTC
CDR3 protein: CSVVTGTTYEQYF

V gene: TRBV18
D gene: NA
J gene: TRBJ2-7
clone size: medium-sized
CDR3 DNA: TGTGCCAGCTCACCCGACAGGTACGAGCAGTACTTC
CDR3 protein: CASSPDRYEQYF

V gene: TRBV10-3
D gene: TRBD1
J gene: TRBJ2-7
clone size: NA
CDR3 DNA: TGTGCCATCAAGGTAGACAGGGCCAACGAGCAGTACTTC
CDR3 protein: CAIKVDRANEQYF

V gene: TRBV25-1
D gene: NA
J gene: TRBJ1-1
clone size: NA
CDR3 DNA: TGTGCCAGCTCCTCCGACAGAGTGAACACTGAAGCTTTCTTT
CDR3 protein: CASSSDRVNTEAFF

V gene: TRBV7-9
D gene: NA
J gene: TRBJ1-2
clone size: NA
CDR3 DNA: TGTGCCAGCAGCTTTTCTGCCAGGGGCTATGGCTACACCTTC
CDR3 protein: CASSFSARGYGYTF

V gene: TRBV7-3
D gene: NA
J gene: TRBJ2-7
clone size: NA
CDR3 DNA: TGTGCCAGCACCGGACAGTTTTCCTACGAGCAGTACTTC
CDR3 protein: CASTGQFSYEQYF

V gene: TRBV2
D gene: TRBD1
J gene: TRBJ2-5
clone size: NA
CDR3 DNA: TGTGCCAGCAGTGTCCCGACAGGGGGTGGGGAGACCCAGTACTTC
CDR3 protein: CASSVPTGGGETQYF

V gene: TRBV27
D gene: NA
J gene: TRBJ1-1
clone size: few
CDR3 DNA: TGTGCCAGCAGTCATAAAGAGTGGACTGAAGCTTTCTTT
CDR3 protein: CASSHKEWTEAFF

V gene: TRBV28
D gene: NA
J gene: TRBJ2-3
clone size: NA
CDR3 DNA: TGTGCCAGCAGTCAGGGTTTGGTCACAGATACGCAGTATTTT
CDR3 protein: CASSQGLVTDTQYF

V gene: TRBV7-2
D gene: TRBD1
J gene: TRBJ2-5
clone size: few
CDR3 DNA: TGTGCCAGCAGCTTGACCGGGACAGGGGGCTGGGAGACCCAGTACTTC
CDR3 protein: CASSLTGTGGWETQYF

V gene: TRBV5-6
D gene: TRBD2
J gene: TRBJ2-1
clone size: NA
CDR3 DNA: TGTGCCAGCAGCAGACTAGCGGGAGAGGGGCTCAATGAGCAGTTCTTC
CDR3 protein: CASSRLAGEGLNEQFF

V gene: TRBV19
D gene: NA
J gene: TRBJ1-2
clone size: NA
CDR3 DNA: TGTGCCGGGTCCTCAGGGGCGAGCTACACCTTC
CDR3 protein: CAGSSGASYTF

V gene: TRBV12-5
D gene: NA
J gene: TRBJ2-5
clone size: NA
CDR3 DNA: TGTGCTAGTGGCCTGGGCGGGGCGACGGAGACCCAGTACTTC
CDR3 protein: CASGLGGATETQYF

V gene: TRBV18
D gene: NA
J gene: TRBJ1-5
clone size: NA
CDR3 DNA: TGTGCCAGCTCACCACCAGGAGGGAATCAGCCCCAGCATTTT
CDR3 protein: CASSPPGGNQPQHF

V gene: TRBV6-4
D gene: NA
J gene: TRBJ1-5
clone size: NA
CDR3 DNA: TGTGCCAGCAGTCTTTCGGACCGGGGGGTCAATCAGCCCCAGCATTTT
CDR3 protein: CASSLSDRGVNQPQHF

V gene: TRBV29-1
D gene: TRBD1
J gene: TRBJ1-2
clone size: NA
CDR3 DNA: TGCAGCGTTCTCAAAGGCCAGGGGGTCTATGGCTACACCTTC
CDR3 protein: CSVLKGQGVYGYTF

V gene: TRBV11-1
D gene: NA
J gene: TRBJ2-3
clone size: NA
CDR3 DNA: TGTGCCAGCAGCTTCGGAGAAGGTACGCAGTATTTT
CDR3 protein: CASSFGEGTQYF

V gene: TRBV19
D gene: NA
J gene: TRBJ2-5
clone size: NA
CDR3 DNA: TGTGCCAGTAGTATTAACTTAAGGGGAGAGACCCAGTACTTC
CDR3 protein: CASSINLRGETQYF

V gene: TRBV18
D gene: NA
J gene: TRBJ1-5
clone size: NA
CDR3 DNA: TGTGCCAGCTCCCCGGTGGGGGGAATTCAGCCCCAGCATTTT
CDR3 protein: CASSPVGGIQPQHF

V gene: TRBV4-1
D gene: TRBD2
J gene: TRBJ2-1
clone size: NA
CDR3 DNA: TGCGCCAGCAGCCAAGAGAGGAGACTAGCGGGGGGGCCGCACAATGAGCAGTTCTTC
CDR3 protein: CASSQERRLAGGPHNEQFF

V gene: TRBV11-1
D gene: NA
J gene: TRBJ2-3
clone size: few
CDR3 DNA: TGTGCCAGCAGCCCCTACACAGATACGCAGTATTTT
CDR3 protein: CASSPYTDTQYF

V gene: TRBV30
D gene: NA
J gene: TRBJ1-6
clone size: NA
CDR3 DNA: TGTGCCTGGAGAGAGGGATCCAGTTCACCCCTCCACTTT
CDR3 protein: CAWREGSSSPLHF

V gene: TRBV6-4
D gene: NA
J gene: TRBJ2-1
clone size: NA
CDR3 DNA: TGTGCCAGCAGTGAGTTCTATTACAATGAGCAGTTCTTC
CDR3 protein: CASSEFYYNEQFF

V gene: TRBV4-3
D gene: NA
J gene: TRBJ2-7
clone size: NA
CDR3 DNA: TGCGCCAGCAGCCAAGATTCCGGGCGGGGCTCCGAGCAGTACTTC
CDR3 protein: CASSQDSGRGSEQYF

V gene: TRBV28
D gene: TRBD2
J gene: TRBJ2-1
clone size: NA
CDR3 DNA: TGTGCCAGCAGCTCGGGACTAGCGGGATCAATCGGGGATGAGCAGTTCTTC
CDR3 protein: CASSSGLAGSIGDEQFF

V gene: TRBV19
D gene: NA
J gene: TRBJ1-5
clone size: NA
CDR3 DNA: TGTGCCAGTAGTATATTTCAGGGGAACAATCAGCCCCAGCATTTT
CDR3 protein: CASSIFQGNNQPQHF

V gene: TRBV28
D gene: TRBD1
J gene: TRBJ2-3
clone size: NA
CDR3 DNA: TGTGCCAGCAGTTTTTCCGGACAGGGTCGGGATACGCAGTATTTT
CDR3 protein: CASSFSGQGRDTQYF

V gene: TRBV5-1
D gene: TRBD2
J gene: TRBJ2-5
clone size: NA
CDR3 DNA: TGCGCCAGCAGCCAAGGACTAGCGGGAGGCGAGACCCAGTACTTC
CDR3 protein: CASSQGLAGGETQYF

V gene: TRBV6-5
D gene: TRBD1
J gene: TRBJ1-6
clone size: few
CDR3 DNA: TGTGCCAGCACCCGACAGGGGAAAAATTCACCCCTCCACTTT
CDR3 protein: CASTRQGKNSPLHF

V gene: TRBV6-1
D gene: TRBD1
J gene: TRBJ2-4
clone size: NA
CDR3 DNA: TGTGCCAGCAGAAGGACAGGGGGCGGCAAAAACATTCAGTACTTC
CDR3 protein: CASRRTGGGKNIQYF

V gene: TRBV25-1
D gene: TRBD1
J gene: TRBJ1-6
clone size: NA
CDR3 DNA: TGTGCCAGCAGTGTTGGGACAGGCGATAATTCACCCCTCCACTTT
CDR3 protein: CASSVGTGDNSPLHF

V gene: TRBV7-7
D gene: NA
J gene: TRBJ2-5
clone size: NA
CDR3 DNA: TGTGCCAGCAGCCCCACTGGTTCTCTCCTAAGGGGGACCCAGTACTTC
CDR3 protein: CASSPTGSLLRGTQYF

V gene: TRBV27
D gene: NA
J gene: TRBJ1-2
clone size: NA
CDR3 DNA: TGTGCCAGCAGTTTCTCGGGGGACTATGGCTACACCTTC
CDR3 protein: CASSFSGDYGYTF

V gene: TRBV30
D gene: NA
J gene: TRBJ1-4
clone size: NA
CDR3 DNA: TGTGCCTCGAATAGAAATGAAAAACTGTTTTTT
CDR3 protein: CASNRNEKLFF

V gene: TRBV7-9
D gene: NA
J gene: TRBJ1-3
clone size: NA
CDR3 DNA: TGTGCCAGCAGCTGGGTGGGCAGGGTGATCTCTGGAAACACCATATATTTT
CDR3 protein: CASSWVGRVISGNTIYF

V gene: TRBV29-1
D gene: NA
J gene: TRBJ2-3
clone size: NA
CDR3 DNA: TGCAGCGTTGAAGGCTCGTGGGGGGGGGCCTCCACAGATACGCAGTATTTT
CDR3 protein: CSVEGSWGGASTDTQYF

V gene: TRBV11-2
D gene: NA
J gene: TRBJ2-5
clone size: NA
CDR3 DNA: TGTGCCAGCAGCCTAACCGGGACTTCCTCGGAGACCCAGTACTTC
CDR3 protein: CASSLTGTSSETQYF

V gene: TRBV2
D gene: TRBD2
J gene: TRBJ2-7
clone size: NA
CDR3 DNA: TGTGCCAGCAGGAAAGGACTAGCGGGGGCCAGCTACGAGCAGTACTTC
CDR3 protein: CASRKGLAGASYEQYF

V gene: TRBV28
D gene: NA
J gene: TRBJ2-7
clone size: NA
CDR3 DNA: TGTGCCAGCAGTTTATCGGGTTACGAGCAGTACTTC
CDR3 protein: CASSLSGYEQYF

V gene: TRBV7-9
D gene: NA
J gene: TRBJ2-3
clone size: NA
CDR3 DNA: TGTGCCAGCAGCCCCACTGGAGATACGCAGTATTTT
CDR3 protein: CASSPTGDTQYF

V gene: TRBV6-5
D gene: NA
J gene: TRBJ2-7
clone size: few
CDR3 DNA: TGTGCCAGCAGTAAACCGGGAGCCCACGAGCAGTACTTC
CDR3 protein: CASSKPGAHEQYF

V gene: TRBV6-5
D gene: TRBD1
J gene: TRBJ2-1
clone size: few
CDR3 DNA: TGTGCCAGCAGTCCCGGACAGGGGGTCGTCAATGAGCAGTTCTTC
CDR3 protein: CASSPGQGVVNEQFF

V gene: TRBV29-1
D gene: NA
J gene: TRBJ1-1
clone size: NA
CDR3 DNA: TGCAGCGTTGCGCGGATCTTGCGGGAGGACACTGAAGCTTTCTTT
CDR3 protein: CSVARILREDTEAFF

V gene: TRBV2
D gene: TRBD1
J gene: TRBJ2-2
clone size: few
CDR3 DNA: TGTGCCAGCAGAGACAGGGAGAGTGGCGGGGAGCTGTTTTTT
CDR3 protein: CASRDRESGGELFF